The next 16 T cell receptor beta chains were all read from a single sample in a study of Ad26.COV2.S vaccination and SARS-CoV-2 variants. Treatment defined: approximately 18 received Ad26.COV2.S at low or high dose, single or two shots; several received placebo; per-sample allocation not given. Each sample was drawn 63 days after the first injection (of vaccine or placebo). Assay used: immunoSEQ multiplex PCR; TCRdb lists only in-frame clones, some missing. The table has 300,000 to 400,000 clones, 85% to 90% seen once. Sample: peripheral blood, taken in a trial of Ad26.COV2.S vaccine versus placebo. The receptors originated from a person between 18 and 65 years old who received the Ad26.COV2.S COVID-19 vaccine or a placebo.

This clone was observed a handful of times. The V call is TRBV30, the J call TRBJ2-7; possible D gene TRBD2, 6 bases. Germline V lookup: CDR1 GTSNPN, CDR2 SVGIG (reference sequence). Trimming shortened V by 8 bases and J by 0 bases, and 17 bases separated the two germline ends. The CDR3 totals 14 residues. CDR3 coding DNA: TGTGCCGGCACGGGCCAGGGAGGCTCCTACGAGCAGTACGTC. Its translation: CAGTGQGGSYEQYV.

The chain carries TRBV6-5 and TRBJ2-3, with 7 bases aligning to TRBD2. Germline V gene data show CDR1 as MNHEY and CDR2 as SVGAGI. V shed 2 bases and J 5 bases; nucleotides not matched to a gene: 7. The length of the CDR3 is 15 residues. The CDR3 loop reads CASSYVGGRLDTQYF. The CDR3 nucleotides read TGTGCCAGCAGTTACGTGGGAGGGAGATTAGATACGCAGTATTTT.

The chain couples TRBV6-2 or TRBV6-3 to TRBJ1-2; perhaps TRBD1 as D (5 bases). V was cut by 0 bases and J by 4 bases, with 15 bases left in between. The CDR3 has 16 amino acids. Germline CDR1 is MNHEY and CDR2 is SVGEGT. The CDR3 region is CASSYSSPRQTYGYTF. In DNA, the CDR3 is TGTGCCAGCAGTTACTCAAGTCCCCGACAGACCTATGGCTACACCTTC.

This clone was counted a single time. This chain connects TRBV5-6 to TRBJ1-1; D is uncertain. Germline V gene data show CDR1 as SGHDT and CDR2 as YYEEEE. V dropped 3 bases and J dropped 5 bases, with 20 bases sitting between them. This CDR3 contains 16 residues. CDR3 loop: CASSWPGRNKGTEAFF. The CDR3 nucleotides are TGTGCCAGCAGCTGGCCCGGACGAAACAAAGGGACTGAAGCTTTCTTT.

As DNA, the CDR3 is TGTGCCAGCAGCGGCGATGGGCTAGAACTCTACGAGCAGTACTTC. This encodes CASSGDGLELYEQYF. This chain uses TRBV7-2 with TRBJ2-7; no reliable D call. This CDR3 spans 15 amino acids. The V end lost 5 bases, the J end lost 3 bases, and 17 bases lay between the germline ends. Germline V gene lookup returns CDR1 SGHTA and CDR2 FQGNSA.

The chain links TRBV7-9 to TRBJ2-1; D unresolved. Germline V gene lookup returns CDR1 SEHNR and CDR2 FQNEAQ (reference sequence). There are 10 residues in the CDR3. The V end lost 3 bases, the J end lost 10 bases, and 4 bases lay between the germline ends. CDR3: CASSFREQFF. In DNA, the CDR3 is TGTGCCAGCAGCTTCAGAGAGCAGTTCTTC.

V usage is TRBV15 and J usage is TRBJ2-3, with 7 positions matching TRBD1. The junction had 6 bases not matched to a gene; V was cut back by 9 bases and J by 0 bases. Germline CDR1 reads LNHNV; CDR2 reads YYDKDF (reference sequence). CDR3 size: 14 residues. CDR3 nucleotides: TGTGCCACTAAGCCGGGACAGAGCACAGATACGCAGTATTTT. Translation gives CATKPGQSTDTQYF.

The rearrangement uses TRBV2 and TRBJ1-1; 7 bases match TRBD1. Germline V lookup: CDR1 SNHLY, CDR2 FYNNEI. The V segment lost 6 bases and the J segment 5 bases; nucleotides outside the gene matches: 12. The CDR3 covers 15 residues. This CDR3 is CASRKGEGASTEAFF. The DNA of the CDR3 is TGTGCCAGCAGAAAGGGGGAGGGGGCATCTACTGAAGCTTTCTTT.

There are a few counts of this clone. The chain recombines TRBV11-2 with TRBJ2-7; tentative D call: TRBD2 (6 bases). The CDR3 length is 13 residues. Germline V CDR1 and CDR2: SGHAT, FQNNGV. The V end lost 2 bases, the J end lost 4 bases, and 9 bases lay between the germline ends. The CDR3 DNA follows: TGTGCCAGCAGCTTAACGGCGGGGTACGAGCAGTACGTC. Residues: CASSLTAGYEQYV.

The chain couples TRBV15 to TRBJ1-5, with 9 bases aligning to TRBD1. Per the germline V gene, CDR1 is LNHNV and CDR2 is YYDKDF (reference sequence). The CDR3 loop spans 13 amino acids. Trimming cost V 9 bases and J 8 bases; bases outside gene matches: 8. The CDR3 is CATQPGQGKPQHF. Written as DNA, the CDR3 is TGTGCCACGCAACCGGGACAGGGTAAGCCCCAGCATTTT.

This chain links TRBV6-5 with TRBJ1-5, with TRBD1 identical over 7 bases. The junction had 5 bases not matched to a gene; V was cut back by 2 bases and J by 7 bases. The CDR3 is made up of 14 amino acids. Germline CDR1 and CDR2: MNHEY and SVGAGI. The CDR3 sequence: CASSYRQGGQPQHF. CDR3 coding DNA: TGTGCCAGCAGTTACCGGCAGGGGGGACAGCCCCAGCATTTT.

The chain employs TRBV7-8 and TRBJ2-3, with 9 nucleotides matching TRBD2. The trim removed 2 bases at V and 1 base at J, leaving 13 bases unmatched. Germline loops: CDR1 SGHVS, CDR2 FQNEAQ. CDR3 length: 19 residues. The CDR3 coding sequence is TGTGCCAGCAGCTTATCGTTATTAGCGGGAGCTGAGGGCACAGATACGCAGTATTTT. Translation gives CASSLSLLAGAEGTDTQYF.

This chain links TRBV11-2 with TRBJ2-1, with 9 nucleotides matching TRBD2. From germline, CDR1 is SGHAT and CDR2 FQNNGV. This CDR3 has 17 amino acids. After removal of 6 bases from V and 4 bases from J, the junction contained 13 bases not matched to a gene. The CDR3 region has the DNA TGTGCCAGCAGTCCCTTAGCGGGGGCCCAAATTTACAATGAGCAGTTCTTC. This encodes CASSPLAGAQIYNEQFF.

V and J are TRBV7-2 and TRBJ2-5, with 9 bases fitting TRBD2. In germline, CDR1 is SGHTA, CDR2 FQGNSA. The length of the CDR3 is 17 residues. V shed 5 bases, J shed 4 bases, and the junction held 14 bases outside the gene matches. CDR3 region: CASSPPPGRGGRETQYF. DNA of the CDR3: TGTGCCAGCAGCCCCCCGCCGGGGCGGGGGGGCCGAGAGACCCAGTACTTC.

The chain joins TRBV5-1 to TRBJ1-6; 7 bases are shared with TRBD1. The CDR3 is made up of 13 amino acids. CDR1 is SGHRS and CDR2 is YFSETQ in the germline V gene. Trimming at V came to 4 bases and at J to 9 bases, leaving 4 bases not matched to a gene. The DNA of the CDR3 is TGCGCCAGCAGCCGAGACAGGGTTTCACCCCTCCACTTT. This gives the protein CASSRDRVSPLHF.

This clone was counted once. The chain carries TRBV2 and TRBJ1-6, with no clear D. Between the trimmed V and J ends, which lost 0 bases and 10 bases, there was a span of 13 bases. CDR1 and CDR2 (germline): SNHLY, FYNNEI. The CDR3 runs to 15 residues. The CDR3 DNA is TGTGCCAGCAGTGAAGCGCGAGGGCCCGGGTCACCCCTCCACTTT. Residues: CASSEARGPGSPLHF.